This T cell receptor beta chain was sequenced during a study of technical replicates of blood from a handful of donors. Germline V gene lookup returns CDR1 SGDLS and CDR2 YYNGEE. This CDR3 has 14 amino acids. V dropped 0 bases and J dropped 3 bases, with 7 bases sitting between them. Profiling relied on immunoSEQ multiplex PCR, and the TCRdb table lists in-frame clones only, not all of them. Seen here are about 79,000 clones, roughly 94% observed once, and the top ten hold under 0.3%. Sequences were obtained from T cells isolated from PBMCs. The clonotype comes from a human donor in good health. The rearrangement joins TRBV9 to TRBJ2-1, with D unclear. The CDR3 nucleotides read TGTGCCAGCAGCGTAGTTGGGCACTACAATGAGCAGTTCTTC. As protein: CASSVVGHYNEQFF.